The entry below gives a single T cell receptor delta chain sequence along with its context. It may be a read error: a sequence one base away is much more abundant. Germline CDR1 and CDR2: TVYSNPD and GDNSRS (reference sequence). V was shortened by 1 base and J by 4 bases, with 52 bases between the two germline ends. The CDR3 runs to 26 residues. These data belong to a study of gamma-delta chains in newborns, infants, children. Study overall: Microbial exposure reportedly drives polyclonal innate γδ T cell expansion after birth.

TCRdb applied CATT to the reads for clone calling. This table holds several thousand delta-chain clones, about half found once. The receptor comes from a child who received the measles vaccine. The chain joins TRDV3 to TRDJ1, with a weak D call TRDD3 (9 bases). Source material: blood. Here the CDR3 DNA reads TGTGCCTTTATTTTTGTCTTCCTACTTTACGAGCGGGCTGGGGGATCCTCCGGAGGGTTCATCGATAAACTCATCTTT. Amino acid sequence: CAFIFVFLLYERAGGSSGGFIDKLIF.